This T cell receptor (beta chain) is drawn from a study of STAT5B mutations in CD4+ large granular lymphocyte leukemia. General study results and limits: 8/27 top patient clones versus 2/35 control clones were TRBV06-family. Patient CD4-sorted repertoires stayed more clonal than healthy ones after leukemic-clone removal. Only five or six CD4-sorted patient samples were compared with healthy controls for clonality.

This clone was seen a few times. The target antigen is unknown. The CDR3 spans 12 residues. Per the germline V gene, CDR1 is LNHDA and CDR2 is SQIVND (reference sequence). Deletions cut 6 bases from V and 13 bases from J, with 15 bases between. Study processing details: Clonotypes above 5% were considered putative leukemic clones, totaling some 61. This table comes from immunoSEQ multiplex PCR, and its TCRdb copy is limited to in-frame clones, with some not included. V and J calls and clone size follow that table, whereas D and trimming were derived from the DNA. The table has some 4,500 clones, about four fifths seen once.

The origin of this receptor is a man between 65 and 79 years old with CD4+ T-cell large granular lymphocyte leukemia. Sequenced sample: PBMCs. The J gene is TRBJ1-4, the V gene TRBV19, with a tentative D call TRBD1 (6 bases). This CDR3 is CASSRQAGGLFF. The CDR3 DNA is TGTGCCAGTAGCCGACAGGCGGGGGGACTGTTTTTT.